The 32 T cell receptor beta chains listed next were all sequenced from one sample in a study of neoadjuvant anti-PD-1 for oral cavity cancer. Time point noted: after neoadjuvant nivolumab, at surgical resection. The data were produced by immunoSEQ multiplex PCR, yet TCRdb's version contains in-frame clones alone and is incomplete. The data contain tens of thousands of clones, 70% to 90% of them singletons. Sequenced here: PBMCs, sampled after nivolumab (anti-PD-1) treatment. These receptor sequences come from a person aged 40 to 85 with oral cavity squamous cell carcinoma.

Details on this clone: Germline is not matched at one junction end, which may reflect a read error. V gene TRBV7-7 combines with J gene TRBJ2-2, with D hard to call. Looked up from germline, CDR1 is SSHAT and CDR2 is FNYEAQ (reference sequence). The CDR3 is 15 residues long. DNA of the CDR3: TGTGCTAGCAGCTTCCAACCATCGAACACCGGGGAGCTGTTTTTT. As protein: CASSFQPSNTGELFF.

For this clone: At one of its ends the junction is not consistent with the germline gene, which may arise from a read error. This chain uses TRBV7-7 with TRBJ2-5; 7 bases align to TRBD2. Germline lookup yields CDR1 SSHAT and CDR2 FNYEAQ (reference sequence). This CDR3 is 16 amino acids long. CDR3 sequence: CASSSSGGRGQETQYF. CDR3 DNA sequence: TGTGCTAGCAGCTCGAGTGGCGGGAGAGGACAAGAGACCCAGTACTTC.

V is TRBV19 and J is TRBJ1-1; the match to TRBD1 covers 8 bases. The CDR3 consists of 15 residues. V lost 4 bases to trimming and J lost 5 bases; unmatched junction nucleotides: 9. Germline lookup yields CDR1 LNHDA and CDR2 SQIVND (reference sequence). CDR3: CASSTGGSQRTEAFF. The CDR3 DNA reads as TGTGCCAGTAGTACAGGGGGCTCCCAGAGGACTGAAGCTTTCTTT.

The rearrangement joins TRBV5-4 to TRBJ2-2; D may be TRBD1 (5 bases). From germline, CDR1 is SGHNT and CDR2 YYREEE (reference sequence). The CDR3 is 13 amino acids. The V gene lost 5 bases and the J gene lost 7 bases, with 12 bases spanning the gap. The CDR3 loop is CASSLAGIGELFF. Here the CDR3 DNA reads TGTGCCAGCAGTCTTGCAGGGATCGGGGAGCTGTTTTTT.

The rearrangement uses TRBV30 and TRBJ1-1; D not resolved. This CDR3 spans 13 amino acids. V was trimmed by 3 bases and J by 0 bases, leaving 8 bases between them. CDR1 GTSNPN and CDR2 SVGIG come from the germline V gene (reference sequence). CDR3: CAWSGTLNTEAFF. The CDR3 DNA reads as TGTGCCTGGAGCGGAACCCTGAACACTGAAGCTTTCTTT.

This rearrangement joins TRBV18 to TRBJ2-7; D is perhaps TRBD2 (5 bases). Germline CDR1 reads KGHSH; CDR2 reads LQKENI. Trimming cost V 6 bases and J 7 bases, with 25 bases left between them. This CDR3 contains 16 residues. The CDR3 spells CASSQGRGLLLGEQYF. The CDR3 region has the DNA TGTGCCAGCTCCCAAGGACGGGGTCTTCTCCTGGGAGAGCAGTACTTC. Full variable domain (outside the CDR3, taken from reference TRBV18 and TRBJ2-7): NAGVMQNPRHLVRRRGQEARLRCSPMKGHSHVYWYRQLPEEGLKFMVYLQKENIIDESGMPKERFSAEFPKEGPSILRIQQVVRGDSAAYFCASSQGRGLLLGEQYFGPGTRLTVT.

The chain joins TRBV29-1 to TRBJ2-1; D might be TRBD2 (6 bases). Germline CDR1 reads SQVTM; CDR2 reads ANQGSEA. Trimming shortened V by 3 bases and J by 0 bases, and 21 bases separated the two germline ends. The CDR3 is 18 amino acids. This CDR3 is CSVDLFSETRYSYNEQFF. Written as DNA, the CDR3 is TGCAGCGTTGATTTATTTAGCGAGACTAGGTACTCCTACAATGAGCAGTTCTTC.

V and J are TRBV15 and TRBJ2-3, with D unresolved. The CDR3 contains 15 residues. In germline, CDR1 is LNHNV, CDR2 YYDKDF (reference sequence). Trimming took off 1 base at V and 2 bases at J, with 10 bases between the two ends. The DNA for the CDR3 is TGTGCCACCAGCAGAGGCAGATTTGACACAGATACGCAGTATTTT. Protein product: CATSRGRFDTDTQYF.

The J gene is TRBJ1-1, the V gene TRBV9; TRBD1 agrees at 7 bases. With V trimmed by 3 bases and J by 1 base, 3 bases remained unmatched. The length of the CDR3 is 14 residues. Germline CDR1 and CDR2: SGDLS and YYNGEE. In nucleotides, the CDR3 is TGTGCCAGCAGCGCGGGACAGCAGAACACTGAAGCTTTCTTT. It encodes CASSAGQQNTEAFF.

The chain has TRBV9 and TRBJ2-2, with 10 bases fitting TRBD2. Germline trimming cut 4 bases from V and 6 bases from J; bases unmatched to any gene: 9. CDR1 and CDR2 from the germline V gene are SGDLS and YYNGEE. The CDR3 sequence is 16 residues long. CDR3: CASSIGPAGGPGELFF. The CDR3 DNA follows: TGTGCCAGCAGCATCGGGCCAGCGGGAGGGCCCGGGGAGCTGTTTTTT.

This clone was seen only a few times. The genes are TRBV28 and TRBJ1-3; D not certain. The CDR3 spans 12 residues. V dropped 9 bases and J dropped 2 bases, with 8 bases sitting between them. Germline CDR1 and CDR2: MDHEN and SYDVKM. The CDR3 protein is CASKPPGNTIYF. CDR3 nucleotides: TGTGCCAGTAAACCTCCTGGAAACACCATATATTTT.

CDR3: CAIRTPNEQFF. CDR3 nucleotide sequence: TGTGCCATCAGGACTCCCAATGAGCAGTTCTTC. The rearrangement uses TRBV10-3 and TRBJ2-1; no definite D call. The CDR3 spans 11 residues. Germline V gene lookup returns CDR1 ENHRY and CDR2 SYGVKD. V dropped 6 bases and J dropped 6 bases, with 6 bases sitting between them.

The CDR3 spells CASSLGGAKTGNTIYF. The CDR3 DNA sequence: TGTGCCAGCAGTTTAGGGGGTGCTAAAACTGGAAACACCATATATTTT. The chain couples TRBV28 to TRBJ1-3; perhaps TRBD1 as D (5 bases). Germline V gene data show CDR1 as MDHEN and CDR2 as SYDVKM. V lost 2 bases and J 2 bases, leaving 13 bases between the germline ends. CDR3 length equals 16 residues.

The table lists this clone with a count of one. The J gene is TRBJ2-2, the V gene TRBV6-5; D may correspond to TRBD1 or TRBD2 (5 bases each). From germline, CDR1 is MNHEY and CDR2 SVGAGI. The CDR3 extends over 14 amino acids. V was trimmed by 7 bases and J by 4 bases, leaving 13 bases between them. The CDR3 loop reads CASTEGTGTGELFF. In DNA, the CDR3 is TGTGCCAGCACCGAAGGGACGGGCACCGGGGAGCTGTTTTTT.

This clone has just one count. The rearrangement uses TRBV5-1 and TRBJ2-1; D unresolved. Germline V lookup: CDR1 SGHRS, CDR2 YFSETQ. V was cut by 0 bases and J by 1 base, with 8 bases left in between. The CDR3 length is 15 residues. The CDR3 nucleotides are TGCGCCAGCAGCTTGGCGGCAGGTTCCTACAATGAGCAGTTCTTC. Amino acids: CASSLAAGSYNEQFF.

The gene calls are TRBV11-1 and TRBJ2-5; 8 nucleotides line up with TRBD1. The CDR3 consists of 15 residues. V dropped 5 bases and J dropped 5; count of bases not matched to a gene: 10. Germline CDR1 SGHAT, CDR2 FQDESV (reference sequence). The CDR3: CASSPTTGEVETQYF. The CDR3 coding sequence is TGTGCCAGCAGCCCCACGACAGGGGAGGTGGAGACCCAGTACTTC.

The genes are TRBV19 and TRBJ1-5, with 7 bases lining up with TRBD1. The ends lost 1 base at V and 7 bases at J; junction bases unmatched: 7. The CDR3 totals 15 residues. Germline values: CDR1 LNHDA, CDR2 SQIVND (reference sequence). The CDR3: CASSIARDSPQPQHF. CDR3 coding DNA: TGTGCCAGTAGTATAGCTCGGGACAGCCCCCAGCCCCAGCATTTT.

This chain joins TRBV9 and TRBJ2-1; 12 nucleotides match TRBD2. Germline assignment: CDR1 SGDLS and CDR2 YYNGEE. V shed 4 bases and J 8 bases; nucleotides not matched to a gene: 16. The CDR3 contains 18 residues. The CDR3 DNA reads TGTGCCAGCAGCCCGAGGACTAGCGGGAAGGTCGACGCCGATGAGCAGTTCTTC. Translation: CASSPRTSGKVDADEQFF.

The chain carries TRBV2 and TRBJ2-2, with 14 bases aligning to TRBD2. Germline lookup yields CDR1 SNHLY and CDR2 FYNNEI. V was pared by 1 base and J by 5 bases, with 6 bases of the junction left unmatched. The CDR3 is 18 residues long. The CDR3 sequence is CASSEVRLAGGRTGELFF. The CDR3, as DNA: TGTGCCAGCAGTGAAGTTCGACTAGCGGGAGGGAGAACCGGGGAGCTGTTTTTT. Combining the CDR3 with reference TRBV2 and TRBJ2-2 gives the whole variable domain EPEVTQTPSHQVTQMGQEVILRCVPISNHLYFYWYRQILGQKVEFLVSFYNNEISEKSEIFDDQFSVERPDGSNFTLKIRSTKLEDSAMYFCASSEVRLAGGRTGELFFGEGSRLTVL.

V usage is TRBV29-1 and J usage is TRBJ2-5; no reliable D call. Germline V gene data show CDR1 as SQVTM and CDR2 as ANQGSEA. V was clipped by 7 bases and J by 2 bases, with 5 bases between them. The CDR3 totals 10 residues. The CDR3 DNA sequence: TGCAGCGCCAGTCAAGAGACCCAGTACTTC. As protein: CSASQETQYF. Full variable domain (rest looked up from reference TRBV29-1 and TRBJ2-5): SAVISQKPSRDICQRGTSLTIQCQVDSQVTMMFWYRQQPGQSLTLIATANQGSEATYESGFVIDKFPISRPNLTFSTLTVSNMSPEDSSIYLCSASQETQYFGPGTRLLVL.

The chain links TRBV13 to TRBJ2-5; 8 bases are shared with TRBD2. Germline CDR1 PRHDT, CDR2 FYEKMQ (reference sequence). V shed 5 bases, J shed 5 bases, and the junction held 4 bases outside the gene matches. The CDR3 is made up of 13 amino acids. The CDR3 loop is CASSRGGRETQYF. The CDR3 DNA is TGTGCCAGCAGCCGGGGGGGAAGGGAGACCCAGTACTTC.

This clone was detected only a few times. The CDR3 is CASSYLGTGNEQYF. DNA for the CDR3: TGTGCCAGCAGTTACCTCGGGACAGGGAACGAGCAGTACTTC. The chain carries TRBV6-6 and TRBJ2-7; 9 nucleotides line up with TRBD1. Trimming removed 2 bases from V and 5 bases from J; junction bases left unmatched: 4. The CDR3 loop spans 14 amino acids. Germline V gene sequence: CDR1 MNHNY, CDR2 SVGAGI (reference sequence).

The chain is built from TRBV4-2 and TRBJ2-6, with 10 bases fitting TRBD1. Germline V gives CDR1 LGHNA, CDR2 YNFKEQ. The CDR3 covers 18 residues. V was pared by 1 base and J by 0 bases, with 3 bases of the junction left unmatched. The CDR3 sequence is CASSQVGQGVSGANVLTF. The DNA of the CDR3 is TGTGCCAGCAGCCAAGTCGGACAGGGGGTCTCTGGGGCCAACGTCCTGACTTTC.

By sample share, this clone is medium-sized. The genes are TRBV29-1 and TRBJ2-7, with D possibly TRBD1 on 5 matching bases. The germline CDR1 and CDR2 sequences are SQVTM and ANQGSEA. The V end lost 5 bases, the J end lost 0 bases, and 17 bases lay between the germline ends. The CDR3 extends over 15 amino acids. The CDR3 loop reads CSVFDSTLSSYEQYF. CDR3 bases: TGCAGCGTTTTCGACAGTACCTTGAGCTCCTACGAGCAGTACTTC.

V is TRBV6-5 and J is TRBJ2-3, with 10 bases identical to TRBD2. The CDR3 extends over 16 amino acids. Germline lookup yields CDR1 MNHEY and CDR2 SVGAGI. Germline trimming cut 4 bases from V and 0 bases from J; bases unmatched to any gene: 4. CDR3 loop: CASSLASGRSTDTQYF. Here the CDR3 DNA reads TGTGCCAGCAGTTTGGCTAGCGGGAGAAGCACAGATACGCAGTATTTT.

CDR3 DNA: TGTGCCAGCGGGGGGCTCTCCTACGAGCAGTACTTC. This gives the protein CASGGLSYEQYF. The rearrangement joins TRBV28 to TRBJ2-7; D may match TRBD1 or TRBD2 (6 bases each). The CDR3 has 12 amino acids. CDR1 and CDR2 (germline): MDHEN, SYDVKM. Trimming took off 8 bases at V and 0 bases at J, with 8 bases between the two ends. Variable domain in full (rest from reference TRBV28 and TRBJ2-7): DVKVTQSSRYLVKRTGEKVFLECVQDMDHENMFWYRQDPGLGLRLIYFSYDVKMKEKGDIPEGYSVSREKKERFSLILESASTNQTSMYLCASGGLSYEQYFGPGTRLTVT.

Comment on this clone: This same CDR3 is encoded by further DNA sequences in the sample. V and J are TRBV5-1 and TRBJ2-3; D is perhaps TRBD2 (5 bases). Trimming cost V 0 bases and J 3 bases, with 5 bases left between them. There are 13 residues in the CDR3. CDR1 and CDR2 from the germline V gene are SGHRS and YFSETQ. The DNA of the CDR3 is TGCGCCAGCAGCTTGGGCGGGACAGATACGCAGTATTTT. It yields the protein CASSLGGTDTQYF.

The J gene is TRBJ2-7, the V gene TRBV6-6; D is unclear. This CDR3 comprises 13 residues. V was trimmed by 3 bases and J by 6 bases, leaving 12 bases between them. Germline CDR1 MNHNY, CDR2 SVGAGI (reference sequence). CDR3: CASSYNVGGEQYF. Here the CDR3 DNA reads TGTGCCAGCAGTTATAACGTAGGCGGCGAGCAGTACTTC.

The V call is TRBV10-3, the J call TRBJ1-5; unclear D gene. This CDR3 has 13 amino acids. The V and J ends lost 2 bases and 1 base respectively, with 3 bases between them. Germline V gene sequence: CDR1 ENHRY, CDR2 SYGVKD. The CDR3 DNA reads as TGTGCCATCAGTGAGGGCAGCAATCAGCCCCAGCATTTT. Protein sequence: CAISEGSNQPQHF.

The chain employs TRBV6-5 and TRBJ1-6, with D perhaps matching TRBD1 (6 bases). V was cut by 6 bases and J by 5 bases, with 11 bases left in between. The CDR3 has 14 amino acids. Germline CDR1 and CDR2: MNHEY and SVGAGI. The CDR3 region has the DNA TGTGCCAGCAGCCGCCGGACAGATAATTCACCCCTCCACTTT. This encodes CASSRRTDNSPLHF.

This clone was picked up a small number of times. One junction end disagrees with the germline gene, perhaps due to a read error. DNA of the CDR3: TGCGCCAGCAGCCAAGAGAGACAGGGATCCCAAAAGACCCAGTACTTC. Residues: CASSQERQGSQKTQYF. V gene TRBV4-1 combines with J gene TRBJ2-5; 7 nucleotides align to TRBD1. CDR3 length: 16 amino acids. CDR1 is MGHRA and CDR2 is YSYEKL in the germline V gene.

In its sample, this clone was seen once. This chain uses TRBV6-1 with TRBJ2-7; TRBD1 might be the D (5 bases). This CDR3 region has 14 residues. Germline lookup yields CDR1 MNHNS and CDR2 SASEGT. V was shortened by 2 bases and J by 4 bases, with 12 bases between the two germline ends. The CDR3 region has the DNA TGTGCCAGCAGTGAACCGGACAACGATTACGAGCAGTACTTC. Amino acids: CASSEPDNDYEQYF.